Each of the 12 T cell receptor beta chains below was sequenced from the same sample in a study of response to subunit inactivated influenza vaccine. TCRdb recomputed calls from the RT-PCR reads with MiXCR, one row per CDR3 protein. The data hold a few hundred thousand distinct CDR3 sequences, with approximately 23% observed a single time. The input for sequencing was PBMCs from blood, taken 21 months after vaccination. The origin of the receptors is a man aged 45-69 years who received an inactivated influenza vaccine.

This clonotype showed up just a few times. The chain uses TRBV10-3 and TRBJ2-1; 8 positions match TRBD1. This CDR3 contains 14 residues. In germline, CDR1 is ENHRY, CDR2 SYGVKD. Trimming removed 5 bases from V and 9 bases from J; junction bases left unmatched: 9. The CDR3 DNA reads as TGTGCCATCAGTCCCGGGACAGGAGCCGTTGAGCAGTTCTTC. Translated, it gives CAISPGTGAVEQFF.

The J gene is TRBJ2-1, the V gene TRBV5-6; D tentatively fits TRBD1 or TRBD2 (6 bases each). The CDR3 is 13 residues long. The V end lost 0 bases, the J end lost 8 bases, and 9 bases lay between the germline ends. Germline V gene data show CDR1 as SGHDT and CDR2 as YYEEEE. The CDR3 coding sequence is TGTGCCAGCAGCTTGGTTCGGGGGCATGAGCAGTTCTTC. Its protein product is CASSLVRGHEQFF.

CDR3 coding DNA: TGTGCCAGCACCCTTGGCAGCTATCAGCCCCAGCATTTT. Residues: CASTLGSYQPQHF. The rearrangement uses TRBV7-2 and TRBJ1-5; D gene ambiguous. This CDR3 region has 13 residues. The germline gives CDR1 SGHTA, CDR2 FQGNSA. Trimming cost V 7 bases and J 5 bases, with 12 bases left between them.

The count of this clonotype is one. This sequence joins TRBV4-2 and TRBJ1-5; D possibly corresponds to TRBD1 (5 bases). Germline CDR1 reads LGHNA; CDR2 reads YNFKEQ. The V and J ends lost 0 bases and 6 bases respectively, with 15 bases between them. The CDR3 consists of 16 residues. CDR3 residues: CASSQDLGGTRQPQHF. CDR3 DNA: TGTGCCAGCAGCCAAGATCTGGGAGGGACTCGTCAGCCCCAGCATTTT.

This clonotype was seen more than once but under ten times. The rearrangement links TRBV15 to TRBJ2-1; D gene uncertain. The CDR3 loop spans 16 amino acids. The germline gives CDR1 LNHNV, CDR2 YYDKDF (reference sequence). Trimming took 0 bases from V and 0 from J, leaving 9 bases between them. CDR3 sequence (DNA): TGTGCCACCAGCAGAGATCTCAGTAACTCCTACAATGAGCAGTTCTTC. Translating it yields CATSRDLSNSYNEQFF.

This clonotype was seen at least ten times. J is TRBJ1-2 and V is TRBV5-1, with D hard to call. The V end lost 0 bases, the J end lost 6 bases, and 6 bases lay between the germline ends. Looked up from germline, CDR1 is SGHRS and CDR2 is YFSETQ. There are 12 residues in the CDR3. In nucleotides, the CDR3 is TGCGCCAGCAGCTTGGCCGGGGATGGCTACACCTTC. The encoded protein is CASSLAGDGYTF.

This clonotype appeared a few times. The CDR3 DNA reads as TGTGCCAGCAGGCATGATCAGGGGGCTCTTGGCTACACCTTC. Amino acids: CASRHDQGALGYTF. The chain couples TRBV6-1 to TRBJ1-2; TRBD1 matches 8 bases. The V gene's germline CDR1 is MNHNS and CDR2 SASEGT. The CDR3 covers 14 residues. The trim removed 6 bases at V and 7 bases at J, leaving 10 bases unmatched.

This clonotype has just a few counts. This rearrangement joins TRBV4-3 to TRBJ1-3; D call uncertain. V was cut by 0 bases and J by 0 bases, with 9 bases left in between. This CDR3 spans 16 amino acids. The germline CDR1 and CDR2 sequences are LGHNA and YSLEER. CDR3 loop: CASSQDPRNSGNTIYF. CDR3 DNA sequence: TGCGCCAGCAGCCAAGATCCCAGAAACTCTGGAAACACCATATATTTT.

This sequence joins TRBV19 and TRBJ2-2; D remains ambiguous. The CDR3 consists of 15 residues. V was trimmed by 10 bases and J by 0 bases, leaving 15 bases between them. Germline V gene data show CDR1 as LNHDA and CDR2 as SQIVND (reference sequence). CDR3 coding DNA: TGTGCCACATCACCCTCGAACGCGAACACCGGGGAGCTGTTTTTT. This encodes CATSPSNANTGELFF.

The rearrangement uses TRBV3-1 and TRBJ1-6; TRBD1 matches at 9 bases. This CDR3 region has 14 residues. Germline CDR1 reads LGHDT; CDR2 reads YNNKEL (reference sequence). J gave up 7 bases and V 4 bases, and 2 bases lay outside the gene matches. Written as DNA, the CDR3 is TGTGCCAGCAGCCGGGACAGGGAAAATTCACCCCTCCACTTT. Protein sequence: CASSRDRENSPLHF.

This clonotype was observed many times. This sequence joins TRBV27 and TRBJ1-2; TRBD1 aligns across 7 bases. This CDR3 spans 14 amino acids. Looked up from germline, CDR1 is MNHEY and CDR2 is SMNVEV (reference sequence). With V trimmed by 3 bases and J by 4 bases, 5 bases remained unmatched. Written as DNA, the CDR3 is TGTGCCAGCAGTTTCGACAGGGTGGGCTATGGCTACACCTTC. Translation: CASSFDRVGYGYTF.

The chain joins TRBV24-1 to TRBJ2-1, with a weak D call TRBD1 (5 bases). CDR1 KGHDR and CDR2 SFDVKD come from the germline V gene. The CDR3 consists of 18 residues. Trimming stripped 3 bases from V and 0 bases from J, with 17 bases between. Written as DNA, the CDR3 is TGTGCCACCAGTGATACGTGGGGCGGAAGAAGCTCCTACAATGAGCAGTTCTTC. Protein: CATSDTWGGRSSYNEQFF.